This T cell receptor beta chain was observed in a study of control samples from healthy donors and cancer patients. The data were produced by immunoSEQ multiplex PCR, yet TCRdb's version contains in-frame clones alone and is incomplete. Among 200,000 to 250,000 clones, around 94% were seen once, and the ten largest hold roughly 1.6%. The germline gives CDR1 MNHEY, CDR2 SVGAGI. This CDR3 has 13 residues. The V end lost 7 bases, the J end lost 4 bases, and 14 bases lay between the germline ends. The chain links TRBV6-5 to TRBJ2-7; D is possibly TRBD1 (5 bases). Sequenced material: blood. The source is a man between 50 and 59 years old in good health. The CDR3, as DNA: TGTGCCAGCACCTATAATCAGGGATACGAGCAGTACTTC. This sequence encodes CASTYNQGYEQYF.